This TCR beta chain was obtained from a study of T-cell memory formation after mild COVID-19. Study-wide findings and caveats: Clones that contracted from day 15 to 85 were balanced CD4/CD8, while later expanders leaned CD4+.

Germline V gene data show CDR1 as LNHDA and CDR2 as SQIVND (reference sequence). The CDR3 is 12 residues long. Deletions cut 7 bases from V and 7 bases from J, with 13 bases between. TCRdb redid the calling of the 5' RACE reads with MiXCR, one entry per CDR3 protein. The sample lists 350,000 to 550,000 distinct CDR3 sequences, approximately 19% seen once, with approximately 21% in the top ten. A few counts support this clonotype. Its specificity is not known. The receptor was isolated from a man between 18 and 35 years old who had mild COVID-19 (a few samples of this study predate the infection). Cell type and time point are not known. The specimen sequenced was PBMCs or a T cell subset sorted from them (not recorded which). The chain is built from TRBV19 and TRBJ1-2, with unresolved D. CDR3 region: CASMTGYAGYTF. The CDR3 DNA is TGTGCCAGTATGACGGGATACGCTGGCTACACCTTC.